These 21 T cell receptor beta chains were all obtained from the same sample, sequenced in a study of cytomegalovirus exposure and HLA in healthy donors. Primers included in the PCR were 60 Vbeta and 13 Jbeta primers. Libraries were prepared by immunoSEQ multiplex PCR; TCRdb keeps only in-frame clonotypes and omits some of them. The sample yields 150,000 to 200,000 clones, roughly four fifths seen once. The sequencing input was PBMCs. Receptors originate from a man over 45 in good health and CMV-seropositive.

The sample holds one count of this clone. The V call is TRBV5-4, the J call TRBJ2-2; the match to TRBD2 covers 7 bases. This CDR3 is built from 17 residues. Germline V gene sequence: CDR1 SGHNT, CDR2 YYREEE (reference sequence). The junction had 9 bases not matched to a gene; V was cut back by 3 bases and J by 1 base. This CDR3 reads CASSWLGGGMNTGELFF. As DNA, the CDR3 is TGTGCCAGCAGCTGGCTTGGGGGGGGTATGAACACCGGGGAGCTGTTTTTT.

This clone was observed a single time. The chain has TRBV25-1 and TRBJ2-1, with 9 bases identical to TRBD2. This CDR3 is built from 16 residues. V lost 1 base, J lost 2 bases, and 3 bases stayed unmatched. Germline CDR1 and CDR2: MGHDK and SYGVNS. CDR3 region: CASSELASGAYNEQFF. CDR3 nucleotides: TGTGCCAGCAGTGAATTGGCTAGCGGGGCCTACAATGAGCAGTTCTTC.

This sequence joins TRBV11-1 and TRBJ2-5; 7 bases agree with TRBD1. Trimming removed 6 bases from V and 3 bases from J; junction bases left unmatched: 7. The CDR3 has 14 amino acids. Germline V gene sequence: CDR1 SGHAT, CDR2 FQDESV (reference sequence). The CDR3 coding sequence is TGTGCCAGCAGTACAGGGGATGGGAAAGAGACCCAGTACTTC. Residues: CASSTGDGKETQYF.

CDR3 in amino acids: CAWSVRRTPWGQPQHF. DNA of the CDR3: TGTGCCTGGAGTGTACGTCGGACTCCCTGGGGACAGCCCCAGCATTTT. The gene calls are TRBV30 and TRBJ1-5; D ambiguous. Per germline, CDR1 GTSNPN and CDR2 SVGIG (reference sequence). The CDR3 covers 16 residues. Trimming shortened V by 0 bases and J by 7 bases, and 19 bases separated the two germline ends.

V usage is TRBV9 and J usage is TRBJ1-1; the D gene is possibly TRBD1 (5 bases). Germline V CDR1 and CDR2: SGDLS, YYNGEE. The CDR3 contains 15 residues. The V end lost 0 bases, the J end lost 0 bases, and 9 bases lay between the germline ends. CDR3 nucleotides: TGTGCCAGCAGCGTAGTTACGGGGGTGAACACTGAAGCTTTCTTT. Protein: CASSVVTGVNTEAFF.

The chain employs TRBV27 and TRBJ2-3; D call uncertain. V lost 2 bases, J lost 1 base, and 4 bases lay in between. The germline CDR1 and CDR2 sequences are MNHEY and SMNVEV (reference sequence). The CDR3 sequence is 13 residues long. The CDR3 DNA reads as TGTGCCAGCAGTTTAACAGGCACAGATACGCAGTATTTT. This sequence encodes CASSLTGTDTQYF.

The V and J genes are TRBV5-1 and TRBJ2-5, with TRBD1 identical over 7 bases. The CDR3 has 16 residues. Germline V gene data show CDR1 as SGHRS and CDR2 as YFSETQ. Trimming cost V 4 bases and J 2 bases; bases outside gene matches: 11. CDR3 residues: CASSRPDGTAQETQYF. For the CDR3, the DNA is TGCGCCAGCAGCCGTCCAGACGGGACAGCTCAAGAGACCCAGTACTTC.

The chain is built from TRBV4-3 and TRBJ2-3; TRBD2 agrees at 12 bases. Trimming removed 3 bases from V and 0 bases from J; junction bases left unmatched: 7. The CDR3 loop spans 18 amino acids. Germline V gene sequence: CDR1 LGHNA, CDR2 YSLEER. CDR3 sequence: CASSQAIGLAGSTDTQYF. As DNA, the CDR3 is TGCGCCAGCAGCCAGGCAATCGGACTAGCGGGGAGCACAGATACGCAGTATTTT.

The chain uses TRBV5-1 and TRBJ1-2; D gene ambiguous. CDR3 size: 14 residues. The V gene's germline CDR1 is SGHRS and CDR2 YFSETQ. Trimming left V 4 bases short and J 2 bases short, with 12 bases between. CDR3 sequence reads: CASSALTENYGYTF. The CDR3 DNA is TGCGCCAGCAGCGCCCTTACAGAGAACTATGGCTACACCTTC. Using reference TRBV5-1 and TRBJ1-2 for the parts outside the CDR3, the full variable domain is KAGVTQTPRYLIKTRGQQVTLSCSPISGHRSVSWYQQTPGQGLQFLFEYFSETQRNKGNFPGRFSGRQFSNSRSEMNVSTLELGDSALYLCASSALTENYGYTFGSGTRLTVV.

The V gene is TRBV28, the J gene TRBJ1-2; unclear D gene. V lost 3 bases and J 0 bases, leaving 8 bases between the germline ends. From germline, CDR1 is MDHEN and CDR2 SYDVKM. The CDR3 has 14 amino acids. CDR3 in DNA: TGTGCCAGCAGTTTGAAGCGGACTAACTATGGCTACACCTTC. Its translation is CASSLKRTNYGYTF.

The rearrangement links TRBV19 to TRBJ1-4; perhaps TRBD1 as D (5 bases). V lost 5 bases and J lost 7, with 17 bases in between. Germline-derived CDR1 and CDR2 are LNHDA and SQIVND (reference sequence). The CDR3 is made up of 15 amino acids. The CDR3 coding sequence is TGTGCCAGTAGTGACTCTGGGGGACTGGGTGAAAAACTGTTTTTT. Encoded protein: CASSDSGGLGEKLFF.

This sequence joins TRBV5-4 and TRBJ2-7; 8 bases are a match to TRBD1. Germline V gene data show CDR1 as SGHNT and CDR2 as YYREEE (reference sequence). CDR3 length equals 15 residues. The V segment lost 0 bases and the J segment 0 bases; nucleotides outside the gene matches: 2. The CDR3 bases are TGTGCCAGCAGCTTGGAGACAGGGGTCTCCTACGAGCAGTACTTC. Amino acid sequence: CASSLETGVSYEQYF.

This chain joins TRBV11-2 and TRBJ2-7; a possible D gene is TRBD2 (6 bases). The V and J ends lost 4 bases and 0 bases respectively, with 10 bases between them. The CDR3 runs to 14 residues. Germline V CDR1 and CDR2: SGHAT, FQNNGV. In DNA, the CDR3 is TGTGCCAGCAGCTCTAGGACTAACTCCTACGAGCAGTACTTC. As protein: CASSSRTNSYEQYF.

This clone was detected only once. The V and J genes are TRBV6-5 and TRBJ1-6; 8 bases align to TRBD1. J lost 4 bases, V lost 4 bases, and 3 bases had no gene match. The CDR3 has 15 residues. Germline CDR1 MNHEY, CDR2 SVGAGI. The CDR3 reads CASSLQGAYNSPLHF. In DNA form, the CDR3 reads TGTGCCAGCAGTTTGCAGGGGGCGTATAATTCACCCCTCCACTTT.

The rearrangement joins TRBV28 to TRBJ2-2, with a possible D match to TRBD1 (5 bases). Per germline, CDR1 MDHEN and CDR2 SYDVKM. V lost 6 bases and J 3 bases, leaving 14 bases between the germline ends. The CDR3 spans 15 residues. Written as DNA, the CDR3 is TGTGCCAGCAGGACCGACAGACCCTACACCGGGGAGCTGTTTTTT. Translated, it gives CASRTDRPYTGELFF.

The rearrangement links TRBV27 to TRBJ1-1; 9 bases agree with TRBD1. Germline V gene lookup returns CDR1 MNHEY and CDR2 SMNVEV (reference sequence). There are 13 residues in the CDR3. V lost 4 bases to trimming and J lost 3 bases; unmatched junction nucleotides: 0. CDR3 sequence (DNA): TGTGCCAGCAGTTACAGGGGGCACACTGAAGCTTTCTTT. It specifies CASSYRGHTEAFF.

The sample holds a few counts of this clone. The genes are TRBV4-3 and TRBJ2-7; 9 positions agree with TRBD1. V lost 0 bases and J lost 4; bases outside the gene matches: 4. The length of the CDR3 is 15 residues. CDR1 and CDR2 from the germline V gene are LGHNA and YSLEER. CDR3 coding DNA: TGCGCCAGCAGCCAAGAGACAGGGGGGAAATACGAGCAGTACTTC. This gives the protein CASSQETGGKYEQYF.

In DNA, the CDR3 is TGTGCCAGCAGCGGCGAGACAGGTTATAATGAAAAACTGTTTTTT. Translation gives CASSGETGYNEKLFF. The rearrangement joins TRBV9 to TRBJ1-4, with D possibly TRBD1 on 6 matching bases. V gave up 3 bases and J gave up 4 bases, with 13 bases separating them. Germline V CDR1 and CDR2: SGDLS, YYNGEE. The CDR3 extends over 15 amino acids. The variable domain in full, completed from reference TRBV9 and TRBJ1-4, reads DSGVTQTPKHLITATGQRVTLRCSPRSGDLSVYWYQQSLDQGLQFLIQYYNGEERAKGNILERFSAQQFPDLHSELNLSSLELGDSALYFCASSGETGYNEKLFFGSGTQLSVL.

To note about this clone: The same CDR3 arises from other DNA sequences in this sample as well. This sequence joins TRBV9 and TRBJ2-3; possible D gene TRBD2, 5 bases. The CDR3 spans 13 residues. V was cut by 0 bases and J by 3 bases, with 5 bases left in between. The germline V gene has CDR1 SGDLS and CDR2 YYNGEE. The chain's CDR3 is CASSVGGTDTQYF. CDR3 in DNA: TGTGCCAGCAGCGTAGGCGGGACAGATACGCAGTATTTT. Complete variable domain (other parts from reference TRBV9 and TRBJ2-3): DSGVTQTPKHLITATGQRVTLRCSPRSGDLSVYWYQQSLDQGLQFLIQYYNGEERAKGNILERFSAQQFPDLHSELNLSSLELGDSALYFCASSVGGTDTQYFGPGTRLTVL.

V gene TRBV5-4 combines with J gene TRBJ2-2; 7 nucleotides match TRBD2. Unmatched junction bases numbered 2, after V lost 4 bases and J lost 2 bases. The CDR3 contains 14 residues. CDR1 and CDR2 from the germline V gene are SGHNT and YYREEE (reference sequence). The DNA for the CDR3 is TGTGCCAGCAGCCCGGGACTAAACACCGGGGAGCTGTTTTTT. This translates into CASSPGLNTGELFF.

The V and J genes are TRBV7-8 and TRBJ2-5; the D is unclear. Per germline, CDR1 SGHVS and CDR2 FQNEAQ. The CDR3 runs to 15 residues. V dropped 1 base and J dropped 2 bases, with 11 bases sitting between them. In nucleotides, the CDR3 is TGTGCCAGCAGCTTAGACGGGTACCAGCAAGAGACCCAGTACTTC. It translates to CASSLDGYQQETQYF.